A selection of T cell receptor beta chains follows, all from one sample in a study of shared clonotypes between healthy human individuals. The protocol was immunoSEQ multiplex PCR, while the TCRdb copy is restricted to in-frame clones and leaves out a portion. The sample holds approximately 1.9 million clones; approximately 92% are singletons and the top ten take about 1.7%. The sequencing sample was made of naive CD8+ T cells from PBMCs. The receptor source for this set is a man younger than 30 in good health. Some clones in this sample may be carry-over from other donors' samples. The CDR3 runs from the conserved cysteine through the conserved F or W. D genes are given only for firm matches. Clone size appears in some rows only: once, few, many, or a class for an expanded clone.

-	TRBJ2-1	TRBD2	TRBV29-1	TGCAGCGTAAAGCGGGAGGGACCTTCCTACAATGAGCAGTTCTTC	CSVKREGPSYNEQFF
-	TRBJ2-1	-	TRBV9	TGTGCCAGCAGCCCCCCCGCCAATGAGCAGTTCTTC	CASSPPANEQFF
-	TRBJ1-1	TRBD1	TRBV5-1	TGCGCCAGCAAACAGACAGGGGGGACTGAAGCTTTCTTT	CASKQTGGTEAFF
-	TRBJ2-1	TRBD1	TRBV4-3	TGCGCCAGCAGCCACCGGACAGGCAACAATGAGCAGTTCTTC	CASSHRTGNNEQFF
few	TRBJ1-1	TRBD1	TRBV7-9	TGTGCCAGCAGCTCTACCCGGACAGGGAGGGACACTGAAGCTTTCTTT	CASSSTRTGRDTEAFF
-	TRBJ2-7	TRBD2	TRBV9	TGTGCCAGCAGCCCAGGGACTAGTCTTGACTACGAGCAGTACTTC	CASSPGTSLDYEQYF
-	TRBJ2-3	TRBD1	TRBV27	TGTGCCAGCAGTAGCGACACCCGGGGACAGGGGAGGACAGATACGCAGTATTTT	CASSSDTRGQGRTDTQYF
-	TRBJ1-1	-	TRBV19	TGTGCCAGTAGTATAGGTGGCCGTCCAGGGACTGAAGCTTTCTTT	CASSIGGRPGTEAFF
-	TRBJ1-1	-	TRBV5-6	TGTGCCAGCAGCGTCGGGTCAGGGTCCACTGAAGCTTTCTTT	CASSVGSGSTEAFF
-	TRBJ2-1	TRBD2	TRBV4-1	TGCGCCAGCAGCCAAGATGGGGGTAGCGGGCCCTACAATGAGCAGTTCTTC	CASSQDGGSGPYNEQFF
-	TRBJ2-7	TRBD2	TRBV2	TGTGCCAGCAGTAATAGCGGGATAAACACCTACGAGCAGTACTTC	CASSNSGINTYEQYF
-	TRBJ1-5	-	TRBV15	TGTGCCACCAGCAGAGATCGAGGGATCAATCAGCCCCAGCATTTT	CATSRDRGINQPQHF
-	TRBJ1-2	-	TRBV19	TGTGCCAGTAGTCTCAGGGGACCCGTTAGCTATGGCTACACCTTC	CASSLRGPVSYGYTF
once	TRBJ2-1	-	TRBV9	TGTGCCAGCAGCGTTCGGGGGAGTGGACCCTACAATGAGCAGTTCTTC	CASSVRGSGPYNEQFF
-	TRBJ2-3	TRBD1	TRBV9	TGTGCCAGCCAGGGGGAAGGGAGCACAGATACGCAGTATTTT	CASQGEGSTDTQYF
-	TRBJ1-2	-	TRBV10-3	TGTGCCATCAGTGAGTCGGGGCAGTTCTATGGCTACACCTTC	CAISESGQFYGYTF
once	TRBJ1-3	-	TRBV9	TGTGCCAGCACCGCGGGGTGGAGCTCTGGAAACACCATATATTTT	CASTAGWSSGNTIYF
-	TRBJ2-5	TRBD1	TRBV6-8	TGTGTCGAGACAGGGAGTCTGGAGACCCAGTACTTC	CVETGSLETQYF
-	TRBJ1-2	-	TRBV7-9	TGTGCCAGCAGTCAGCCGACAGGCTGGGGCTACACCTTC	CASSQPTGWGYTF
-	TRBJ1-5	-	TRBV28	TGTGCCAGCAGTTCATCAGGGGTGTTGGGTCAGCCCCAGCATTTT	CASSSSGVLGQPQHF
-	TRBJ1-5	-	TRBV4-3	TGCGCCAGCAGCCAAGACCGGACAGACAATCAGCCCCAGCATTTT	CASSQDRTDNQPQHF
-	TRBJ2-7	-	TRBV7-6	TGTGCCAGCAGCTTAGCGCCCGAAAGGCCCCGCGAGCAGTACTTC	CASSLAPERPREQYF
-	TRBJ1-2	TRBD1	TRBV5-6	TGTGCCAGCAGCGCGGGACAGGGAGCGGGCTACACCTTC	CASSAGQGAGYTF
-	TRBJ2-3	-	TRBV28	TGTGCCAGCAGTTTTTCGGACCCATCAGATACGCAGTATTTT	CASSFSDPSDTQYF
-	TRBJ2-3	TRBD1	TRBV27	TGTGCCAGCAGGTCCGGGACAGGGGGCCCAGATACGCAGTATTTT	CASRSGTGGPDTQYF
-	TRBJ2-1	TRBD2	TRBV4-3	TGCGCCAGCAGCCAAGAGTTAGCTAGCGGGAGATACAATGAGCAGTTCTTC	CASSQELASGRYNEQFF
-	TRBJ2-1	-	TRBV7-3	TGTGCCAGCAGCTTACGCGGTGGGAGCAGCAATGAGCAGTTCTTC	CASSLRGGSSNEQFF
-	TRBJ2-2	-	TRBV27	TGTGCCAGCAGTTTTGGTAGTCTCACCGGGGAGCTGTTTTTT	CASSFGSLTGELFF
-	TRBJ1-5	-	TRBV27	TGTGCCAGCAGTTCAGGGGCGTATAACAATCAGCCCCAGCATTTT	CASSSGAYNNQPQHF
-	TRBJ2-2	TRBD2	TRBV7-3	TGTGCCAGCAGCCCGACACTAGCGGGAGTACGGACCGGGGAGCTGTTTTTT	CASSPTLAGVRTGELFF
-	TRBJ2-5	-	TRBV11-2	TGTGCCAGCAGCTCCCCCTCCCCCCACATTATTACGACCCAGTACTTC	CASSSPSPHIITTQYF
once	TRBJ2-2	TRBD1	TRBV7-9	TGTGCCAGCACGCAAGGGGGCGTTATTGCCGGGGAGCTGTTTTTT	CASTQGGVIAGELFF
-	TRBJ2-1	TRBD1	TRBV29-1	TGCAGCGTTGAGATCCCGGGACAGAATGAGCAGTTCTTC	CSVEIPGQNEQFF
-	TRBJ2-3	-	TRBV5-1	TGCGCCAGCGGAAAACAGGGCCCAGATACGCAGTATTTT	CASGKQGPDTQYF
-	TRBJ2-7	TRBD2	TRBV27	TGTGCCAGCAGGACTACTAGCGGGAGTATTTACGAGCAGTACTTC	CASRTTSGSIYEQYF
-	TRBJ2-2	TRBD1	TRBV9	TGTGCCAGCAGCCCGACAGGGGCCACTAACACCGGGGAGCTGTTTTTT	CASSPTGATNTGELFF
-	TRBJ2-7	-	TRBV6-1	TGTGCCAGCAGCGAAACCCGACCCGGGACGGAGTATTACGAGCAGTACTTC	CASSETRPGTEYYEQYF
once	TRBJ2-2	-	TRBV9	TGTGCCAGCAGCGCAAGACCAGGGGAGCTGTTTTTT	CASSARPGELFF
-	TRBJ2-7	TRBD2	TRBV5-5	TGTGCCAGCAGCCATGGGGTGCAGGGACTAGCGTACGAGCAGTACTTC	CASSHGVQGLAYEQYF
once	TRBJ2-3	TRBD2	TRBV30	TGTGCCTGGAGGGGACTACCATGGGCAGATACGCAGTATTTT	CAWRGLPWADTQYF
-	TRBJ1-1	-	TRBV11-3	TGTGCCAGCAGCACAGGTGTAAACACTGAAGCTTTCTTT	CASSTGVNTEAFF